Below are 22 T cell receptor beta chains sequenced from a single sample in a study of T cell responses to AZD1222 COVID-19 vaccine. The table came from immunoSEQ multiplex PCR; TCRdb's copy has only in-frame clones and leaves some out. Altogether fewer than 110,000 clones are present, about 90% being singletons, with the ten largest covering 4% to 5.5%. This specimen was peripheral blood, taken on day 0 of AZD1222 vaccination. The source is an adult in good health.

The chain employs TRBV6-2 or TRBV6-3 and TRBJ2-7, with TRBD1 matching over 8 bases. Germline V lookup: CDR1 MNHEY, CDR2 SVGEGT. Trimming took 2 bases from V and 1 from J; bases not matched to a gene: 10. This CDR3 is built from 17 residues. The CDR3 reads CASSYPPVGQGSYEQYF. The CDR3 DNA reads as TGTGCCAGCAGTTACCCCCCCGTTGGACAGGGATCCTACGAGCAGTACTTC.

This chain uses TRBV3-1 (or the pseudogene TRBV3-2) with TRBJ2-5; tentatively, D is TRBD1 or TRBD2 (6 bases each). V lost 6 bases and J 2 bases, leaving 19 bases between the germline ends. CDR1 LGHDT and CDR2 YNNKEL come from the germline V gene (reference sequence). The CDR3 contains 16 residues. In nucleotides, the CDR3 is TGTGCCAGCAGTCTCCGGGGGCTGGGAGGACAAGAGACCCAGTACTTC. Its translation is CASSLRGLGGQETQYF.

The V and J genes are TRBV28 and TRBJ1-2, with 7 bases lining up with TRBD1. This CDR3 contains 13 residues. Per germline, CDR1 MDHEN and CDR2 SYDVKM. The trim removed 11 bases at V and 4 bases at J, leaving 10 bases unmatched. This chain's CDR3 is CAGNRGAGYGYTF. The CDR3 DNA is TGTGCCGGAAACAGGGGTGCCGGCTATGGCTACACCTTC.

V gene TRBV3-1 (or the pseudogene TRBV3-2) combines with J gene TRBJ2-1; a weak D match, TRBD1 (6 bases). V gave up 1 base and J gave up 10 bases, with 23 bases separating them. CDR3 length: 17 amino acids. The germline V gene has CDR1 LGHDT and CDR2 YNNKEL (reference sequence). CDR3 sequence reads: CASSQGGAEMVRGEQFF. DNA of the CDR3: TGTGCCAGCAGCCAAGGAGGGGCTGAAATGGTGAGGGGGGAGCAGTTCTTC.

This rearrangement joins TRBV2 to TRBJ2-2; D possibly corresponds to TRBD2 (6 bases). CDR1 and CDR2 from the germline V gene are SNHLY and FYNNEI. The CDR3 runs to 13 residues. V was cut by 7 bases and J by 6 bases, with 12 bases left in between. The CDR3 loop reads CASIRGAAGELFF. The CDR3 DNA follows: TGTGCCAGCATCCGCGGGGCGGCCGGGGAGCTGTTTTTT.

The genes are TRBV7-3 and TRBJ2-3; D uncertain. The CDR3 has 16 residues. Germline CDR1 reads SGHTA; CDR2 reads FQGTGA. V was shortened by 2 bases and J by 1 base, with 13 bases between the two germline ends. CDR3 residues: CASSLAPGGGTDTQYF. CDR3 in DNA: TGTGCCAGCAGCTTAGCCCCCGGTGGAGGCACAGATACGCAGTATTTT.

This clone appeared a few times. This chain connects TRBV10-3 to TRBJ2-7; D unclear. CDR1 is ENHRY and CDR2 is SYGVKD in the germline V gene. CDR3 length: 13 amino acids. V shed 0 bases and J shed 9 bases, with 12 bases lying between them. The CDR3, as DNA: TGTGCCATCAGTGAGTCGTTGAGCCTCGTGCAGTACTTC. It yields the protein CAISESLSLVQYF.

This clone was observed a single time. The rearrangement joins TRBV5-4 to TRBJ1-3; 7 bases align to TRBD1. This CDR3 has 16 amino acids. Trimming removed 1 base from V and 0 bases from J; junction bases left unmatched: 4. Per germline, CDR1 SGHNT and CDR2 YYREEE (reference sequence). The CDR3 sequence: CASSLLGTASGNTIYF. The DNA for the CDR3 is TGTGCCAGCAGCTTGCTCGGGACAGCCTCTGGAAACACCATATATTTT.

J is TRBJ2-7 and V is TRBV6-1; D unclear. The CDR3 spans 15 residues. Germline V gene data show CDR1 as MNHNS and CDR2 as SASEGT. V lost 8 bases, J lost 2 bases, and 19 bases lay in between. The CDR3 loop reads CASRLDPGPTYEQYF. CDR3 DNA sequence: TGTGCCAGCCGGTTAGATCCCGGCCCCACCTACGAGCAGTACTTC.

The chain has TRBV18 and TRBJ2-3; 10 positions agree with TRBD2. J gave up 0 bases and V 2 bases, and 8 bases lay outside the gene matches. The CDR3 extends over 18 amino acids. Germline values: CDR1 KGHSH, CDR2 LQKENI. CDR3 amino acids: CASSPIGLAGASTDTQYF. The CDR3 nucleotides read TGTGCCAGCTCACCAATAGGGCTAGCGGGGGCTAGCACAGATACGCAGTATTTT.

CDR3 sequence reads: CATTGTGGCTEAFF. The CDR3 DNA sequence: TGTGCCACCACTGGGACAGGGGGTTGCACTGAAGCTTTCTTT. The chain joins TRBV24-1 to TRBJ1-1; 11 bases map to TRBD1. CDR1 is KGHDR, CDR2 SFDVKD, per germline. The V and J ends lost 8 bases and 4 bases, in that order; junction bases with no gene match: 5. The CDR3 length is 14 residues.

This sequence joins TRBV18 and TRBJ2-3; TRBD2 aligns across 11 bases. Germline loops: CDR1 KGHSH, CDR2 LQKENI. There are 14 residues in the CDR3. Trimming at V came to 5 bases and at J to 5 bases, leaving 3 bases not matched to a gene. The CDR3 DNA follows: TGTGCCAGCTCAGCGACTAGCGGGGAAGATACGCAGTATTTT. As protein: CASSATSGEDTQYF.

This clone showed up just once. The CDR3 coding sequence is TGCGCCAGCAGCCAAGATTGGCAGTCCTACGAGCAGTACTTC. Translated, it gives CASSQDWQSYEQYF. This rearrangement joins TRBV4-3 to TRBJ2-7; D remains unclear. The V end was cut by 0 bases, the J end by 1 base, with 7 bases between. Germline CDR1 and CDR2: LGHNA and YSLEER. There are 14 residues in the CDR3.

CDR3 amino acids: CASRLARVGQGERNTIYF. In DNA, the CDR3 is TGTGCAAGTCGCTTAGCGCGGGTTGGGCAGGGGGAAAGAAACACCATATATTTT. The chain joins TRBV12-2 to TRBJ1-3; the table's TRBD1 call for D was not verified on the DNA. TRBV12-2 is recorded as a pseudogene. The CDR3 loop spans 18 amino acids.

The V gene is TRBV5-4, the J gene TRBJ1-2, with D perhaps matching TRBD1 (5 bases). The V end was cut by 4 bases, the J end by 8 bases, with 18 bases between. The germline CDR1 and CDR2 sequences are SGHNT and YYREEE (reference sequence). CDR3 length equals 14 residues. CDR3 sequence reads: CASSPWGVLPGYTF. As DNA, the CDR3 is TGTGCCAGCAGCCCGTGGGGGGTCTTACCCGGCTACACCTTC.

The J gene is TRBJ1-1, the V gene TRBV4-1; 9 bases line up with TRBD1. After removal of 2 bases from V and 4 bases from J, the junction contained 5 bases not matched to a gene. Germline V CDR1 and CDR2: MGHRA, YSYEKL. CDR3 length: 15 amino acids. Written as DNA, the CDR3 is TGCGCCAGCAGCCAACACACGACAGGGGGCACTGAAGCTTTCTTT. Residues: CASSQHTTGGTEAFF.

The chain carries TRBV27 and TRBJ1-3; no reliable D call. The ends were cut back, 8 bases at V and 0 bases at J, with 14 bases in the middle. Germline-derived CDR1 and CDR2 are MNHEY and SMNVEV (reference sequence). The CDR3 has 15 amino acids. CDR3 residues: CASSPLGFSGNTIYF. In DNA, the CDR3 is TGTGCCAGCTCCCCCCTGGGGTTCTCTGGAAACACCATATATTTT.

This clone was seen just once. This chain joins TRBV9 and TRBJ2-5; 10 bases match TRBD2. Trimming took 4 bases from V and 4 from J; bases not matched to a gene: 13. The CDR3 spans 17 residues. Germline CDR1 is SGDLS and CDR2 is YYNGEE. The CDR3 spells CASSWGSGGSDAETQYF. CDR3 DNA sequence: TGTGCCAGCAGCTGGGGTAGCGGGGGGTCTGATGCAGAGACCCAGTACTTC.

The genes are TRBV6-5 and TRBJ1-6; D is unresolved. The V end lost 4 bases, the J end lost 7 bases, and 5 bases lay between the germline ends. Germline values: CDR1 MNHEY, CDR2 SVGAGI. This CDR3 is 12 amino acids long. The CDR3 spells CASSSPNSPLHF. CDR3 DNA: TGTGCCAGCAGTTCCCCAAATTCACCCCTCCACTTT.

This clone came up a few times. The genes are TRBV19 and TRBJ1-5; no clear D. CDR3 size: 14 residues. CDR1 LNHDA and CDR2 SQIVND come from the germline V gene (reference sequence). V dropped 10 bases and J dropped 3 bases, with 16 bases sitting between them. Here the CDR3 DNA reads TGTGCCACCGGGAGTTCCCCGGCCAATCAGCCCCAGCATTTT. It yields the protein CATGSSPANQPQHF.

CDR3 loop: CASNGGGTHDNEQFF. CDR3 DNA sequence: TGTGCCAGTAATGGCGGGGGAACCCACGACAATGAGCAGTTCTTC. The chain carries TRBV19 and TRBJ2-1; TRBD2 matches at 7 bases. The V segment lost 7 bases and the J segment 5 bases; nucleotides outside the gene matches: 11. CDR1 and CDR2 from the germline V gene are LNHDA and SQIVND (reference sequence). CDR3 length equals 15 residues.

This clone was observed once. The CDR3 here is CASSYVRGQGYTF. CDR3 DNA: TGTGCCAGCAGTTACGTCAGGGGTCAAGGCTACACCTTC. V and J are TRBV6-6 and TRBJ1-2, with D possibly TRBD1 on 6 matching bases. V was clipped by 2 bases and J by 8 bases, with 12 bases between them. This CDR3 comprises 13 residues. Per germline, CDR1 MNHNY and CDR2 SVGAGI (reference sequence).